Following are 10 T cell receptor beta chains from one sample sequenced in a study of T-cell memory formation after mild COVID-19. Via MiXCR, TCRdb re-called the 5' RACE reads, giving one row per CDR3 protein. This sample has 350,000 to 400,000 distinct CDR3 sequences; approximately 21% occur once, and the top ten carry about an eighth. The specimen sequenced was PBMCs or a T cell subset sorted from them (not recorded which). All receptors come from an adult woman who had mild COVID-19 (a few samples of this study predate the infection). Cell type and time point are not known.

The J gene is TRBJ2-5, the V gene TRBV7-9; weak D call: TRBD2 (5 bases). V lost 6 bases, J lost 2 bases, and 13 bases lay in between. The CDR3 length is 14 residues. The V gene's germline CDR1 is SEHNR and CDR2 FQNEAQ (reference sequence). For the CDR3, the DNA is TGTGCCAGCAGATCCCGGGGTCCACAAGAGACCCAGTACTTC. The encoded protein is CASRSRGPQETQYF. Together with reference TRBV7-9 and TRBJ2-5, the CDR3 gives the full variable domain: DTGVSQNPRHKITKRGQNVTFRCDPISEHNRLYWYRQTLGQGPEFLTYFQNEAQLEKSRLLSDRFSAERPKGSFSTLEIQRTEQGDSAMYLCASRSRGPQETQYFGPGTRLLVL.

The chain uses TRBV11-3 and TRBJ2-5, with 10 bases identical to TRBD2. CDR3 length: 15 residues. Germline V gene lookup returns CDR1 SGHNT and CDR2 YENEEA. J gave up 5 bases and V 5 bases, and 8 bases lay outside the gene matches. The chain's CDR3 is CASSRGLAERETQYF. The CDR3 DNA reads TGTGCCAGCAGCCGAGGACTAGCGGAGCGGGAGACCCAGTACTTC.

This clonotype showed up just a few times. This chain links TRBV24-1 with TRBJ2-3; 7 bases are a match to TRBD1. This CDR3 spans 15 amino acids. The junction had 6 bases not matched to a gene; V was cut back by 3 bases and J by 4 bases. Per germline, CDR1 KGHDR and CDR2 SFDVKD. Written as DNA, the CDR3 is TGTGCCACCAGTGATACGAGGACAGGTCCAGATACGCAGTATTTT. Encoded protein: CATSDTRTGPDTQYF.

The V and J genes are TRBV18 and TRBJ1-2; D not resolved. V dropped 3 bases and J dropped 3 bases, with 8 bases sitting between them. The CDR3 loop spans 13 amino acids. Germline V gene sequence: CDR1 KGHSH, CDR2 LQKENI. The CDR3 region is CASSPGRDYGYTF. The CDR3, as DNA: TGTGCCAGCTCACCGGGGAGGGACTATGGCTACACCTTC.

The chain joins TRBV27 to TRBJ2-1, with unresolved D. Germline loops: CDR1 MNHEY, CDR2 SMNVEV (reference sequence). The V gene lost 3 bases and the J gene lost 7 bases, with 16 bases spanning the gap. This CDR3 has 15 residues. In DNA, the CDR3 is TGTGCCAGCAGTTTTCGGATCTTTGGTAGGAATGAGCAGTTCTTC. Translation gives CASSFRIFGRNEQFF.

This clonotype was counted a few times. The chain is built from TRBV24-1 and TRBJ2-1; no reliable D call. Germline loops: CDR1 KGHDR, CDR2 SFDVKD. Trimming removed 4 bases from V and 12 bases from J, with 15 bases in between. This CDR3 has 13 amino acids. Here the CDR3 DNA reads TGTGCCACCAGTGACTCCGACTTGTCGGGGCAGTTCTTC. Its protein is CATSDSDLSGQFF.

The rearrangement uses TRBV5-1 and TRBJ1-3; D may be TRBD1 (6 bases). Germline lookup yields CDR1 SGHRS and CDR2 YFSETQ. The CDR3 runs 17 residues. V lost 4 bases and J 0 bases, leaving 17 bases between the germline ends. The CDR3 DNA reads as TGCGCCAGCAGCAAGAACGCCCACAGGGACTCTGGAAACACCATATATTTT. This codes for CASSKNAHRDSGNTIYF.

This clonotype was seen a handful of times. This chain connects TRBV4-2 to TRBJ2-7, with TRBD2 matching over 9 bases. The CDR3 totals 15 residues. The germline CDR1 and CDR2 sequences are LGHNA and YNFKEQ. V trimming: 2 bases; J trimming: 5 bases; junction bases outside the gene matches: 7. The CDR3 DNA reads as TGTGCCAGCAGCCAAAATAGCGGGAGTCGCAACGAGCAGTACTTC. Translation: CASSQNSGSRNEQYF.

The table lists this clonotype with a few counts. The V call is TRBV18, the J call TRBJ2-7; D may be TRBD1 or TRBD2 (5 bases each). The CDR3 consists of 17 residues. V gave up 2 bases and J gave up 0 bases, with 17 bases separating them. Germline V gene data show CDR1 as KGHSH and CDR2 as LQKENI. The CDR3 sequence is CASSPERSGRPSYEQYF. The CDR3 nucleotides read TGTGCCAGCTCACCAGAACGGTCGGGGCGGCCCTCCTACGAGCAGTACTTC.

V and J are TRBV13 and TRBJ1-1; D call uncertain. The CDR3 runs to 15 residues. The V gene's germline CDR1 is PRHDT and CDR2 FYEKMQ (reference sequence). Trimming cost V 3 bases and J 0 bases, with 11 bases left between them. CDR3 bases: TGTGCCAGCAGCTTCCGAGGATACATGAACACTGAAGCTTTCTTT. Translated, it gives CASSFRGYMNTEAFF.